The 4 T cell receptor beta chains in this list originate from one sample, sequenced in a study of CD4 T cells in relation to SARS-CoV-2 and coronaviruses. Before the COVID-19 pandemic, during about 2011-2019, CD4+ T cells were taken from unexposed donors. CD4+ T cells were isolated from the cells after more than 8 days of culture. Assay: immunoSEQ multiplex PCR; the TCRdb copy retains only in-frame clones and omits some. The top ten clones hold approximately 8% of a sample with about 12,000 clones, 65% to 70% of them seen once. Antigen specificity for these receptors is unknown. Sequencing was carried out using CD4+ T cells from PBMCs, cultured in vitro. These receptor sequences come from a human donor in good health.

The chain is built from TRBV3-1 (or the pseudogene TRBV3-2) and TRBJ2-5; D ambiguous. Deletions cut 0 bases from V and 5 bases from J, with 10 bases between. Per germline, CDR1 LGHDT and CDR2 YNNKEL (reference sequence). The CDR3 runs to 14 residues. CDR3: CASSQEGLQETQYF. The CDR3 DNA reads as TGTGCCAGCAGCCAAGAGGGGTTACAGGAGACCCAGTACTTC.

This clone is labeled as large. This chain connects TRBV2 to TRBJ2-7; TRBD1 aligns across 11 bases. Per the germline V gene, CDR1 is SNHLY and CDR2 is FYNNEI. V was clipped by 6 bases and J by 5 bases; unmatched bases: 6. The CDR3 has 14 residues. The DNA for the CDR3 is TGTGCCAGCAGGAGGGGACAGGGGGTGAACGAGCAGTACTTC. This gives the protein CASRRGQGVNEQYF.

This clone was seen only a few times. This rearrangement joins TRBV4-1 to TRBJ2-7; tentatively, D is TRBD1 or TRBD2 (5 bases each). The CDR3 has 14 amino acids. Trimming left V 1 base short and J 6 bases short, with 13 bases between. CDR1 MGHRA and CDR2 YSYEKL come from the germline V gene. CDR3 amino acids: CASSQVKQEAEQYF. The CDR3 DNA follows: TGCGCCAGCAGCCAAGTCAAACAGGAGGCCGAGCAGTACTTC.

V usage is TRBV10-3 and J usage is TRBJ1-1; no clear D. The CDR3 spans 16 residues. Per the germline V gene, CDR1 is ENHRY and CDR2 is SYGVKD. The V gene lost 0 bases and the J gene lost 11 bases, with 22 bases spanning the gap. CDR3 nucleotides: TGTGCCATCAGTGAGTCGGGCGGGAGAGGGAGGATTGAGGCTTTCTTT. This codes for CAISESGGRGRIEAFF.